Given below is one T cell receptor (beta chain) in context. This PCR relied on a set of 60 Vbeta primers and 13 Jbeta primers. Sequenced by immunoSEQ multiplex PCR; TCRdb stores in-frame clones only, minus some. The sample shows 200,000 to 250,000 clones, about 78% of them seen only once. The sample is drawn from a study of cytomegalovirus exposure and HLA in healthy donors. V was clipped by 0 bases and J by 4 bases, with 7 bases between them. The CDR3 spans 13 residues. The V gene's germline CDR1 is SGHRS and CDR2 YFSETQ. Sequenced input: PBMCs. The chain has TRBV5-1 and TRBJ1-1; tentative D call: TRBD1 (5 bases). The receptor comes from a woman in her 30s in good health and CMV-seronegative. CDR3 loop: CASSLADSTEAFF. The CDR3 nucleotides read TGCGCCAGCAGCTTGGCAGACAGCACTGAAGCTTTCTTT.